This T cell receptor beta chain was captured in a study of cytomegalovirus exposure and HLA in healthy donors. General observations from the study: A previous analysis found most TCR beta V segments productive roughly 87% or roughly 30% of the time. Information on immune exposure was restricted to one variable (CMV serostatus).

This CDR3 has 17 residues. Germline V CDR1 and CDR2: SGHRS, YFSETQ. The junction had 11 bases not matched to a gene; V was cut back by 3 bases and J by 5 bases. With 60 Vbeta and 13 Jbeta primers, the PCR was carried out. Produced via immunoSEQ multiplex PCR; TCRdb's table is partial and in-frame only. The table has some 200,000 clones, about 78% seen once. As concerns this clone: Its antigen is as yet unknown.

The receptor was derived from a woman aged 25 to 39 in good health and CMV-seronegative. Sequencing was performed on PBMCs. The chain combines TRBV5-1 with TRBJ2-5; 12 positions agree with TRBD2. The CDR3 reads CASSYGLAGGLGETQYF. In DNA, the CDR3 is TGCGCCAGCAGCTACGGCCTAGCGGGGGGGCTCGGCGAGACCCAGTACTTC.